The rows below give T cell receptor beta chains drawn from one sample of a study of human T cells and chemical hapten exposure. Using its own MiXCR run on the RACE reads, TCRdb lists one record per CDR3 protein. The table has over 85,000 distinct CDR3 sequences, approximately 10% seen once. Sequencing was carried out using whole blood. These receptors were taken from a female donor in good health. Some clones in this sample may be carry-over from other donors' samples. Both conserved end residues are trimmed from each CDR3. Clone size is not always given. Where it is, it says once, few, many or a class for expanded clones.

clone_size j_call cdr3_length v_call cdr3_aa
many TRBJ1-1 11 TRBV29-1 SGGQGRNTEAF
NA TRBJ2-6 13 TRBV20-1 SASAIGSGANVLT
few TRBJ2-1 11 TRBV20-1 SARVNSYNEQF
NA TRBJ2-7 11 TRBV10-3 AISESENYEQY
NA TRBJ2-1 11 TRBV11-3 ASSSRQADEQF
few TRBJ2-7 10 TRBV5-4 ASSLAGGEQY
NA TRBJ2-3 16 TRBV27 ASSYQAGLAGRSDTQY
many TRBJ2-7 13 TRBV28 ASSPGTVRTYEQY
many TRBJ1-5 14 TRBV2 ASSGTGSRDNQPQH
few TRBJ2-7 12 TRBV9 ASSRSESSYEQY
NA TRBJ2-1 10 TRBV28 ASSPPANEQF
many TRBJ2-7 13 TRBV27 ASSSPGQGAYEQY
few TRBJ1-5 13 TRBV3-1 ASTQGQGSHQPQH
NA TRBJ2-7 11 TRBV28 ASRSTGNYEQY
few TRBJ2-7 12 TRBV20-1 SAVGLGGSLEQY
NA TRBJ2-3 11 TRBV10-3 AISLAGADTQY
many TRBJ2-5 12 TRBV2 ASSWDRLQETQY
few TRBJ2-1 17 TRBV4-3 ASSQDPTSGIGSYNEQF
many TRBJ2-5 11 TRBV29-1 SVAGTIQETQY
many TRBJ2-2 15 TRBV10-3 AISESGRPANTGELF
many TRBJ1-1 15 TRBV20-1 SARDRTGDSMNTEAF
few TRBJ2-5 11 TRBV20-1 SARDGSQETQY
many TRBJ1-4 14 TRBV4-3 ASSQDFLQGEEKLF
many TRBJ2-1 12 TRBV12-3/TRBV12-4 ASSFFGRAHEQF
few TRBJ1-2 12 TRBV27 ASTPHPANYGYT
few TRBJ1-4 15 TRBV15 ATSRDQGTGGVEKLF
few TRBJ1-4 13 TRBV20-1 SAKPPGDLNEKLF
few TRBJ2-1 13 TRBV28 ASSSPSVGRNEQF
NA TRBJ2-1 12 TRBV30 AWISPTSYNEQF
many TRBJ1-5 13 TRBV30 AWSVGGNSNQPQH
many TRBJ2-1 12 TRBV14 ASSQVLGGLGQF
few TRBJ1-5 11 TRBV7-3 ASSRDRDQPQH
NA TRBJ1-3 12 TRBV18 ASSPGRTGNTIY
NA TRBJ2-1 10 TRBV7-9 ASRGGGNEQF
NA TRBJ2-3 13 TRBV5-1 ASSLSGRATDTQY
few TRBJ1-1 12 TRBV19 ASSITQGQTEAF
many TRBJ1-3 14 TRBV7-9 ASSPGQGAQGNTIY
NA TRBJ1-1 12 TRBV6-6 ASSGTDKNTEAF
many TRBJ2-3 14 TRBV6-5 ASSSLAGVGTDTQY
NA TRBJ2-2 10 TRBV7-3 ASSSRTGELF
many TRBJ2-7 14 TRBV29-1 RGGTVGQKSSYEQY
many TRBJ2-7 12 TRBV12-3/TRBV12-4 ASARREGSYEQY
many TRBJ2-7 12 TRBV20-1 SAKLGTGAYEQY
many TRBJ1-1 11 TRBV20-1 SARPPMNTEAF
many TRBJ2-7 13 TRBV25-1 ASSEAGVQSYEQY
many TRBJ2-5 15 TRBV23-1 ASSQSSRDNAQETQY
NA TRBJ2-7 12 TRBV6-5 ASSYKSYSYEQY
many TRBJ1-1 12 TRBV7-2 ASSSQGVYTEAF
NA TRBJ2-1 11 TRBV5-1 ASRILQGNEQF
NA TRBJ2-5 12 TRBV10-3 AISDPGPKETQY
NA TRBJ1-1 13 TRBV6-1 ASSERGGGRAEAF
few TRBJ2-2 15 TRBV6-1 ASSDPTFGRATGELF
NA TRBJ2-3 15 TRBV6-5 ASSYLVGGGSTDTQY
NA TRBJ1-2 15 TRBV27 ASSLIWGGGRAEGYT